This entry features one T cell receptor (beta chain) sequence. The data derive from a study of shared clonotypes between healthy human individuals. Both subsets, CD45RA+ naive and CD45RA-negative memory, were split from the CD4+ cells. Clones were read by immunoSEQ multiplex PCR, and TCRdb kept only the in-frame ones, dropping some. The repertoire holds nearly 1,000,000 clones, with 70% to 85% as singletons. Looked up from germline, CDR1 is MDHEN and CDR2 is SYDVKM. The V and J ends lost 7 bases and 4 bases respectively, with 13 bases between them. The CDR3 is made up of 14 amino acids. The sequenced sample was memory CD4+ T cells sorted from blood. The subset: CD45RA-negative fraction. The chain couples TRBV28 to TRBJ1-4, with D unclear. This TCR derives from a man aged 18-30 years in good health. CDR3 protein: CASTEPGGNEKLFF. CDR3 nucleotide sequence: TGTGCCAGCACCGAACCCGGCGGTAATGAAAAACTGTTTTTT.